The rows below give T cell receptor beta chains drawn from one sample of a study of CD8 T cells in ankylosing spondylitis. TCRdb analysed the 5' RACE reads with MiXCR anew, one entry per CDR3 protein. The sample gives 190,000 or so distinct CDR3 sequences, more than 10% of which show up once; about 15% is in the top ten. The material sequenced was blood, either unsorted or a sorted T cell fraction (not recorded which). Receptors originate from a male donor with ankylosing spondylitis or in good health (not recorded which). CDR3s include the opening cysteine and the closing phenylalanine or tryptophan. The order of the fields is J gene, clone size, D gene, V gene, CDR3 DNA, CDR3 protein. The D gene is left open where the match is weak. Size tells how often a clone was seen (once, few, many) or the class of an expanded clone, and some rows leave it out.

TRBJ2-1	many	TRBD2	TRBV4-1	TGCGCCAGCAGCTCGAGCGGGAGGAGCTCCTACAATGAGCAGTTCTTC	CASSSSGRSSYNEQFF
TRBJ1-1	-	-	TRBV4-1	TGCGCCAGCAGCCAAGTAACAGGGAGCACTGAAGCTTTCTTT	CASSQVTGSTEAFF
TRBJ2-5	many	TRBD1	TRBV5-1	TGCGCCAGCAGCTTGGCGGCGACAGGGGCAACCCGAGAGACCCAGTACTTC	CASSLAATGATRETQYF
TRBJ2-5	-	-	TRBV20-1	TGCAGTGCTAGAGAAAGGGGATCTCCTATAGGGACCCAGTACTTC	CSARERGSPIGTQYF
TRBJ1-1	-	-	TRBV27	TGTGCCAGCAGTTCATCCGTCGGTTCGGGGAACACTGAAGCTTTCTTT	CASSSSVGSGNTEAFF
TRBJ2-1	many	TRBD2	TRBV12-3/TRBV12-4	TGTGCCAGCAGTGAACTAGCGGGAGGAAGAAATGAGCAGTTCTTC	CASSELAGGRNEQFF
TRBJ1-1	many	-	TRBV10-3	TGTGCCATCAGTGAGTCGATGAACACTGAAGCTTTCTTT	CAISESMNTEAFF
TRBJ1-1	many	-	TRBV5-1	TGCGCCAGCAGCTCGGGCCCAGGGAACACTGAAGCTTTCTTT	CASSSGPGNTEAFF
TRBJ1-3	few	-	TRBV2	TGTGCCAGCAGTGAATGGGGTACTGGAAACACCATATATTTT	CASSEWGTGNTIYF
TRBJ2-3	few	-	TRBV20-1	TGCAGTGCTAGAGACCCTCCAACAGATACGCAGTATTTT	CSARDPPTDTQYF
TRBJ2-7	-	-	TRBV5-1	TGCGCCAGCAGCTTGGTGGCAGGGGACCACGAGCAGTACTTC	CASSLVAGDHEQYF
TRBJ2-7	many	-	TRBV5-1	TGCGCCAGCAGCTCCGGGGGTAGCATAGACTCCTACGAGCAGTACTTC	CASSSGGSIDSYEQYF
TRBJ2-7	-	-	TRBV10-3	TGTGCCATCAGTGAGCCCAGAGAGTCAATGGACGAGCAGTACTTC	CAISEPRESMDEQYF
TRBJ2-3	-	-	TRBV19	TGTGCCAGTAGCCACAGGTTGGATACGCAGTATTTT	CASSHRLDTQYF
TRBJ2-1	-	TRBD2	TRBV6-5	TGTGCCAGCAGTTCTGGACTAGCGGGAGACAATGAGCAGTTCTTC	CASSSGLAGDNEQFF
TRBJ2-5	-	TRBD2	TRBV12-3/TRBV12-4	TGTGCCAGCAGCCCCGGGACTAGCGGGGTCTCAGGGTACTTC	CASSPGTSGVSGYF
TRBJ1-5	few	-	TRBV12-5	TGTGCTAGTGGTTTGTCAACAAATCAGCCCCAGCATTTT	CASGLSTNQPQHF
TRBJ2-2	many	TRBD2	TRBV7-8	TGTGCCAGCAGCCAAAACCATGGACTAGCGGGATACACCGGGGAGCTGTTTTTT	CASSQNHGLAGYTGELFF
TRBJ2-7	few	TRBD2	TRBV6-1	TGTGCCAGCAGTGAGGCTAGCGGGGGCAACTACGAGCAGTACTTC	CASSEASGGNYEQYF
TRBJ1-6	few	-	TRBV11-2	TGTGCCAGCAGCTTAGAAACAGAGATTTATAATTCACCCCTCCACTTT	CASSLETEIYNSPLHF
TRBJ2-1	many	-	TRBV3-1	TGTGCCAGCAGCCAAGAATCGGCTAGCGCGTTCTTC	CASSQESASAFF
TRBJ2-1	-	TRBD2	TRBV6-2/TRBV6-3	TGTGCCAGCAGTCAGACTAGCGGGGGGTATGATGAGCAGTTCTTC	CASSQTSGGYDEQFF
TRBJ2-5	-	TRBD2	TRBV4-1	TGCGCCAGCAGCATCCTGACTAGCGGGGGAGAAGAGACCCAGTACTTC	CASSILTSGGEETQYF
TRBJ2-7	-	-	TRBV7-9	TGTGCCAGCAGCGATCTTGGTTACAGGGCCCACGAGCAGTACTTC	CASSDLGYRAHEQYF
TRBJ2-2	-	-	TRBV5-5	TGTGCCAGCAGCTACCCTCTGGGCCAGGGGAATAGGGAGCTGTTTTTT	CASSYPLGQGNRELFF
TRBJ1-1	few	-	TRBV5-6	TGTGCCAGCAGCCATCGGAAGCCGGAAGCTTTCTTT	CASSHRKPEAFF
TRBJ2-1	many	TRBD2	TRBV11-2	TGTGCCAGCAGCTTAGTACCGCGGGGGGGCAGGAATGAGCAGTTCTTC	CASSLVPRGGRNEQFF
TRBJ1-1	-	-	TRBV2	TGTGCCAGCTCCGGGACAATTAACACTGAAGCTTTCTTT	CASSGTINTEAFF
TRBJ1-1	few	-	TRBV11-2	TGTGCCAGCAGCTTAGGGGCGGCGCGGAGCACTGAAGCTTTCTTT	CASSLGAARSTEAFF
TRBJ2-3	few	-	TRBV14	TGTGCCAGCAGCCAAGATCTTGTCTTCCTCACAGATACGCAGTATTTT	CASSQDLVFLTDTQYF
TRBJ2-1	few	-	TRBV9	TGTGCCAGCAGACAGGACTACCTGGCTACTGAGCAGTTCTTC	CASRQDYLATEQFF
TRBJ2-1	-	TRBD1	TRBV6-5	TGTGCCAGCAGTTACATTAACAGGGGTGAGCAGTTCTTC	CASSYINRGEQFF
TRBJ2-4	many	TRBD2	TRBV12-3/TRBV12-4	TGTGCCAGCAGCCCTAGCGGTCCCGACATTCAGTACTTC	CASSPSGPDIQYF
TRBJ2-7	few	-	TRBV6-1	TGTGCCAGCAGACCCCCAGAATCCTCCTACGAGCAGTACTTC	CASRPPESSYEQYF
TRBJ1-1	-	TRBD1	TRBV7-8	TGTGCCAGCAGCTTAGTACAGGGGGAGGCCACTGAAGCTTTCTTT	CASSLVQGEATEAFF
TRBJ2-3	few	TRBD2	TRBV4-1	TGCGCCAGCAGCCCCCAAAAGGAGGGACTAGCTACAGATACGCAGTATTTT	CASSPQKEGLATDTQYF
TRBJ2-7	-	TRBD1	TRBV15	TGTGCCACCCGCGGACAGGGACAGGACGAGCAGTACTTC	CATRGQGQDEQYF
TRBJ1-2	-	-	TRBV7-9	TGTGCCAGCAGCTCTCCGTTAGCTTCCTATGGCTACACCTTC	CASSSPLASYGYTF
TRBJ1-2	few	TRBD1	TRBV7-9	TGTGCCAGCAGTCCAAGGGACAGCTATGGCTACACCTTC	CASSPRDSYGYTF
TRBJ1-1	-	-	TRBV19	TGTGCCAGTAGGATAGCCACTGAAGCTTTCTTT	CASRIATEAFF
TRBJ2-3	-	-	TRBV12-3/TRBV12-4	TGTGCCAGCAGTTACATGGGTACAGATACGCAGTATTTT	CASSYMGTDTQYF
TRBJ2-7	-	TRBD2	TRBV4-2	TGTGCCAGCAGCCAATACAGCGGGACCCACCCGAACCCCTACGAGCAGTACTTC	CASSQYSGTHPNPYEQYF
TRBJ2-1	-	TRBD2	TRBV7-8	TGTGCCAGCAGCTTACCGACTAGCGGGGCGACCTACAATGAGCAGTTCTTC	CASSLPTSGATYNEQFF